A single sample gave rise to the 2 T cell receptor beta chains below, sequenced in a study of blood T cell repertoires in COVID-19. The assay was immunoSEQ multiplex PCR, and TCRdb's table has in-frame clones only and misses some. The table has about 250,000 clones, more than 75% seen once. Material for sequencing was PBMCs or T cells enriched from blood (not recorded which). The receptor set was obtained from a woman aged 50 to 60 who had recovered from COVID-19.

This clone was seen a few times. This rearrangement joins TRBV27 to TRBJ1-1; D call uncertain. V lost 2 bases and J 7 bases, leaving 14 bases between the germline ends. CDR3 length equals 14 residues. Germline V CDR1 and CDR2: MNHEY, SMNVEV (reference sequence). DNA of the CDR3: TGTGCCAGCAGTTTAGACCAGGAATACAGTGAAGCTTTCTTT. Its protein is CASSLDQEYSEAFF.

The sample holds one count of this clone. CDR3 sequence (DNA): TGTGCCAGCAGTGAACTGAGGCTAGCCGAGGCCTACGAGCAGTACTTC. It encodes CASSELRLAEAYEQYF. V and J are TRBV2 and TRBJ2-7, with D perhaps TRBD2 (5 bases). The V gene lost 2 bases and the J gene lost 2 bases, with 16 bases spanning the gap. CDR3 length: 16 residues. The V gene's germline CDR1 is SNHLY and CDR2 FYNNEI.